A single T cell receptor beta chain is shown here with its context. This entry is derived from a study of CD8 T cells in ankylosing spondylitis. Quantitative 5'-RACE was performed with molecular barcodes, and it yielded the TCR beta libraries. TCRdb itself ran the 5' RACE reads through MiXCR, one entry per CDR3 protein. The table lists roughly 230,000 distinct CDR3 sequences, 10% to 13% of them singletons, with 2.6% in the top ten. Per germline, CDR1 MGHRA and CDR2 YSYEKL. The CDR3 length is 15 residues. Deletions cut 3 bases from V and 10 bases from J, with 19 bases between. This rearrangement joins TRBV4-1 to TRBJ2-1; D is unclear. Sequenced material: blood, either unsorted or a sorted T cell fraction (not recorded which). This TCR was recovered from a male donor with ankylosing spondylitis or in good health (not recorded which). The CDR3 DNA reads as TGCGCCAGCAGCCAGCCAGCAGTGGGAATCCAAGAGCAGTTCTTC. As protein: CASSQPAVGIQEQFF.